These 6 T cell receptor beta chains came from one sample sequenced in a study of blood T cell repertoires in COVID-19. Libraries were prepared by immunoSEQ multiplex PCR; TCRdb keeps only in-frame clonotypes and omits some of them. In the table there are about 180,000 clones, 80% to 90% of which are singletons. The sample taken for sequencing was peripheral blood. These receptors originate from a woman aged 45-65 years with acute or convalescent COVID-19.

This chain joins TRBV29-1 and TRBJ2-2; D is undetermined. CDR1 is SQVTM, CDR2 ANQGSEA, per germline. Trimming shortened V by 4 bases and J by 1 base, and 7 bases separated the two germline ends. The CDR3 is made up of 13 amino acids. The CDR3 bases are TGCAGCGTTGGAAGCCAGAACACCGGGGAGCTGTTTTTT. It specifies CSVGSQNTGELFF.

V and J are TRBV24-1 and TRBJ1-2, with D unclear. V lost 3 bases, J lost 4 bases, and 11 bases lay in between. Germline V gives CDR1 KGHDR, CDR2 SFDVKD. The CDR3 consists of 14 residues. In DNA form, the CDR3 reads TGTGCCACCAGTGATGCCCTCGGGTTCTATGGCTACACCTTC. Protein sequence: CATSDALGFYGYTF.

The rearrangement uses TRBV7-2 and TRBJ1-5; no clear D. From germline, CDR1 is SGHTA and CDR2 FQGNSA. The CDR3 covers 13 residues. V lost 5 bases and J lost 5, with 10 bases in between. The CDR3 spells CASSLQVDQPQHF. In DNA, the CDR3 is TGTGCCAGCAGCCTTCAGGTTGATCAGCCCCAGCATTTT.

CDR3 DNA sequence: TGTGCCAGCAGCCCCTACAGGGCACATGGCTACACCTTC. It specifies CASSPYRAHGYTF. V and J are TRBV7-9 and TRBJ1-2; a weak D match, TRBD1 (6 bases). The V end lost 5 bases, the J end lost 6 bases, and 13 bases lay between the germline ends. Germline V gene data show CDR1 as SEHNR and CDR2 as FQNEAQ (reference sequence). The CDR3 totals 13 residues.

This chain links TRBV14 with TRBJ2-1, with 7 bases identical to TRBD2. Per the germline V gene, CDR1 is SGHDN and CDR2 is FVKESK. The junction had 25 bases not matched to a gene; V was cut back by 1 base and J by 10 bases. The CDR3 has 20 amino acids. The CDR3 protein is CASSQGDYERSLPPHEEQFF. For the CDR3, the DNA is TGTGCCAGCAGCCAAGGGGACTATGAGAGGAGTCTACCCCCCCACGAGGAGCAGTTCTTC. The full variable domain, with the rest looked up from reference TRBV14 and TRBJ2-1, is EAGVTQFPSHSVIEKGQTVTLRCDPISGHDNLYWYRRVMGKEIKFLLHFVKESKQDESGMPNNRFLAERTGGTYSTLKVQPAELEDSGVYFCASSQGDYERSLPPHEEQFFGPGTRLTVL.

V is TRBV7-2 and J is TRBJ1-5; D gene unclear. The germline CDR1 and CDR2 sequences are SGHTA and FQGNSA. The V and J ends lost 5 bases and 6 bases respectively, with 11 bases between them. The CDR3 is 13 residues long. CDR3 protein: CASSPGWAQPQHF. The CDR3 coding sequence is TGTGCCAGCAGCCCAGGCTGGGCTCAGCCCCAGCATTTT.